This T cell receptor beta chain emerged from a study of blood T cell repertoires in COVID-19. V shed 0 bases and J 5 bases; nucleotides not matched to a gene: 4. The CDR3 has 14 amino acids. Germline values: CDR1 SGDLS, CDR2 YYNGEE. The method was immunoSEQ multiplex PCR; TCRdb's version includes in-frame clones alone and lacks a portion of them. The table records 25,000 to 30,000 clones, 60% to 80% of them present only once. The TCR was taken from a woman between 70 and 85 years old with acute or convalescent COVID-19. What was sequenced was peripheral blood. This rearrangement joins TRBV9 to TRBJ1-1; 7 bases line up with TRBD1. CDR3 DNA: TGTGCCAGCAGCGTAGAGGCAGGGGGAACTGAAGCTTTCTTT. Translation: CASSVEAGGTEAFF.